The clone carrying this T cell receptor (beta chain) occurred a few times. Antigen: not known. The data originate from a study of response to subunit inactivated influenza vaccine. Whole-study findings and limits: Authors suggested that a seasonal influenza vaccination recruits few new T cells each time.

TCRdb re-called the RT-PCR reads through MiXCR, storing one row per CDR3 protein. The sample contains fewer than 750,000 distinct CDR3 sequences, approximately 14% of which appear only once. The V end was cut by 5 bases, the J end by 4 bases, with 15 bases between. The CDR3 runs to 14 residues. Looked up from germline, CDR1 is DFQATT and CDR2 is SNEGSKA (reference sequence). This TCR came from a man in his fifties who received an inactivated influenza vaccine. The chain recombines TRBV20-1 with TRBJ2-1, with D hard to call. This specimen was PBMCs from blood, taken about 11 days after vaccination. The CDR3 sequence is CSASGPAAYNEQFF. The CDR3 DNA is TGCAGTGCTTCCGGGCCAGCAGCTTACAATGAGCAGTTCTTC.